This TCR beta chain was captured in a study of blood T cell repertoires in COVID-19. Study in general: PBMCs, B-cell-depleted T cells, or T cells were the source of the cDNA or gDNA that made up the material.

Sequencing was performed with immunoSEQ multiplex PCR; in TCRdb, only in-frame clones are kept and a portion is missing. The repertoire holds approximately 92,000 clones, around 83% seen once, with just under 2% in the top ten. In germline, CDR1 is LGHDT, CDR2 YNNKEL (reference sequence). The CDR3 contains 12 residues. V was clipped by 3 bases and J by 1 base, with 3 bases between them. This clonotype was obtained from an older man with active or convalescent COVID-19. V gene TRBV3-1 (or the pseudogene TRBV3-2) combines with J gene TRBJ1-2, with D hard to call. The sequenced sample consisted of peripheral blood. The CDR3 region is CASSHSNYGYTF. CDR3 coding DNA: TGTGCCAGCAGCCACAGTAACTATGGCTACACCTTC.